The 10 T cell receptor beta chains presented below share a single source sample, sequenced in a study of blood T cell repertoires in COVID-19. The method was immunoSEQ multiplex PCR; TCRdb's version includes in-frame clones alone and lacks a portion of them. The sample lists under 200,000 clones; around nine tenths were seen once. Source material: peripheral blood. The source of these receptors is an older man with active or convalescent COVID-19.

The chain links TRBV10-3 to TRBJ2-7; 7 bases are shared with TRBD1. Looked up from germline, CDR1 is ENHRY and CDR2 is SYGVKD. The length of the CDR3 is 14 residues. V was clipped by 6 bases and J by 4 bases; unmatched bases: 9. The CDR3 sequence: CAISSGTETYEQYF. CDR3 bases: TGTGCCATCAGCTCCGGGACAGAGACTTACGAGCAGTACTTC.

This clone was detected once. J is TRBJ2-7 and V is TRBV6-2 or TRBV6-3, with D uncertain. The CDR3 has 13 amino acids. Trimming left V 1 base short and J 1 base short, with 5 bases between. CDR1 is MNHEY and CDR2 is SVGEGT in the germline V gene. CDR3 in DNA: TGTGCCAGCAGTTACTGGCAGTCCTACGAGCAGTACTTC. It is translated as CASSYWQSYEQYF.

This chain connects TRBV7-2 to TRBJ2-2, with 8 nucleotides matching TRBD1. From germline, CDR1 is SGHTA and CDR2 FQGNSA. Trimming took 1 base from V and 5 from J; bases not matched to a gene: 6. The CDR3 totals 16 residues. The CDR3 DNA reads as TGTGCCAGCAGCTTAGGCTTCAGGGGGCGGACCGGGGAGCTGTTTTTT. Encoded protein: CASSLGFRGRTGELFF.

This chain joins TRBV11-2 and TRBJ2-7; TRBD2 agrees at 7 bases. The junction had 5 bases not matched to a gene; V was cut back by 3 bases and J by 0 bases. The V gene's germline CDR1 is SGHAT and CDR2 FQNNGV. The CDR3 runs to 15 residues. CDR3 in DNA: TGTGCCAGCAGCTTGGGAGGGGTAAGCTCCTACGAGCAGTACTTC. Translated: CASSLGGVSSYEQYF.

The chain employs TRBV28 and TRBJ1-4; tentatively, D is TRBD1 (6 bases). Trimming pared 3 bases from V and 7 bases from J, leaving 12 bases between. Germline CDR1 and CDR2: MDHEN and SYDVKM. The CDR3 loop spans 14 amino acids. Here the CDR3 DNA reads TGTGCCAGCAGTTTCACAGGGTTAGGTGAAAAACTGTTTTTT. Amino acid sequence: CASSFTGLGEKLFF.

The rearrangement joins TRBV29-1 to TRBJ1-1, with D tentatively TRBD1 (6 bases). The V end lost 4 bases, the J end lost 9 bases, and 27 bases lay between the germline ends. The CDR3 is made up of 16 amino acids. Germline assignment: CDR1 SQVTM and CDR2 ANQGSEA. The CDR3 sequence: CSVGSTGGALLGQAFF. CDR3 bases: TGCAGCGTTGGGTCTACGGGGGGCGCGCTTCTTGGCCAAGCTTTCTTT.

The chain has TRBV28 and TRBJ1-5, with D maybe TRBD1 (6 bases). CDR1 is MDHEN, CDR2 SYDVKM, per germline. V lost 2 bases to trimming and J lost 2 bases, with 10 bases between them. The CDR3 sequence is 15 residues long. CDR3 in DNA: TGTGCCAGCAGTTTACAGGGGATTCGCAATCAGCCCCAGCATTTT. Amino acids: CASSLQGIRNQPQHF.

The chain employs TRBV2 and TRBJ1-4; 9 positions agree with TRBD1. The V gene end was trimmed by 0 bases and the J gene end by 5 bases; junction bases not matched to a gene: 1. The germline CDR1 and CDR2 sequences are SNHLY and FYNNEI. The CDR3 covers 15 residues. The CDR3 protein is CASSEAGTGNEKLFF. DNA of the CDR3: TGTGCCAGCAGTGAAGCCGGGACAGGGAATGAAAAACTGTTTTTT.

CDR3 amino acids: CASSSYIYTEAFF. CDR3 nucleotides: TGTGCCAGCAGCTCGTATATTTACACTGAAGCTTTCTTT. This sequence joins TRBV7-2 and TRBJ1-1; D ambiguous. This CDR3 contains 13 residues. Trimming stripped 4 bases from V and 3 bases from J, with 9 bases between. Per germline, CDR1 SGHTA and CDR2 FQGNSA.

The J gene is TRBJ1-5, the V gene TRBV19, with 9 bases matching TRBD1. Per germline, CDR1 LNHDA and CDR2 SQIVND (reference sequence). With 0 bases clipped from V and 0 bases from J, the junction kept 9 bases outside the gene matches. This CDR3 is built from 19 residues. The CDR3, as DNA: TGTGCCAGTAGTATAGATCTGGACAGGGGATTTCTTAGCAATCAGCCCCAGCATTTT. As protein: CASSIDLDRGFLSNQPQHF.